The clone carrying this TCR beta chain was detected ten times or more. Its target is not known. These data come from a study of T-cell reconstitution after alpha-beta-depleted transplantation in children. General study findings and limits: Two months or so post-transplant, alpha-beta T cells reportedly derived from several hundred expanded graft clones. Once a year had passed after transplant, T-cell counts and diversity came mostly from newly produced T cells. Some patients showed high day-60 TCRbeta diversity, which derived from surviving recipient T cells and thymic progenitors.

CDR3 length equals 13 residues. The ends were cut back, 7 bases at V and 1 base at J, with 10 bases in the middle. Preparation of the TCRbeta library used unique molecular identifiers. TCRdb reanalysed the PCR reads using MiXCR and keeps one entry per CDR3 protein. Seen here are roughly 240,000 distinct CDR3 sequences, 8.2% observed once, and the top ten hold approximately 6%. The sample here was PBMCs, mostly from graft donor cells, taken 180 days after TCRalphabeta/CD19-depleted stem cell transplant. The chain joins TRBV12-3 or TRBV12-4 to TRBJ1-1, with a weak D call TRBD1 (5 bases). The sequence derives from a male patient younger than 18 who had a stem cell transplant for acute lymphoblastic leukemia, so the T cells may come from the graft donor. The CDR3 DNA reads TGTGCCAGCACCGAACAGGAGAACACTGAAGCTTTCTTT. It encodes CASTEQENTEAFF.